One sample yielded the 7 T cell receptor beta chains listed below, sequenced in a study of blood T cell repertoires in COVID-19. Generated by immunoSEQ multiplex PCR, the TCRdb table keeps only in-frame clones and is missing some. The table lists about 430,000 clones, around nine tenths of them singletons, with approximately 1.5% in the top ten. The sample consisted of PBMCs or T cells enriched from blood (not recorded which). The source of these receptors is a woman in her late teens or twenties who had been exposed to COVID-19.

V and J are TRBV28 and TRBJ2-1; the D gene is possibly TRBD2 (5 bases). The CDR3 is made up of 13 amino acids. Germline loops: CDR1 MDHEN, CDR2 SYDVKM. The V end lost 3 bases, the J end lost 6 bases, and 9 bases lay between the germline ends. The CDR3 DNA reads as TGTGCCAGCAGTTTCAGCGGAGGCAATGAGCAGTTCTTC. This translates into CASSFSGGNEQFF.

The sample holds one count of this clone. The rearrangement links TRBV27 to TRBJ2-7; tentatively, D is TRBD1 (6 bases). The germline CDR1 and CDR2 sequences are MNHEY and SMNVEV (reference sequence). The CDR3 consists of 13 residues. V was cut by 6 bases and J by 7 bases, with 16 bases left in between. As DNA, the CDR3 is TGTGCCAGCAGGACGGGACACAGTTTGGAGCAGTACTTC. Amino acid sequence: CASRTGHSLEQYF.

The chain links TRBV4-1 to TRBJ1-2; TRBD1 matches 7 bases. This CDR3 comprises 15 residues. V trimming: 2 bases; J trimming: 5 bases; junction bases outside the gene matches: 8. CDR1 MGHRA and CDR2 YSYEKL come from the germline V gene. The CDR3 coding sequence is TGCGCCAGCAGCCAAAACTCTCAGACAGGGTATGGCTACACCTTC. This codes for CASSQNSQTGYGYTF.

The chain uses TRBV20-1 and TRBJ2-1, with 9 bases matching TRBD1. Trimming at V came to 6 bases and at J to 5 bases, leaving 5 bases not matched to a gene. The germline gives CDR1 DFQATT, CDR2 SNEGSKA (reference sequence). The CDR3 runs 13 residues. This CDR3 reads CSASRTGDNEQFF. The CDR3 DNA reads as TGCAGTGCAAGTCGGACAGGGGACAATGAGCAGTTCTTC.

V usage is TRBV7-9 and J usage is TRBJ1-2; 11 bases are a match to TRBD1. V dropped 6 bases and J dropped 4; count of bases not matched to a gene: 7. The CDR3 consists of 15 residues. Germline values: CDR1 SEHNR, CDR2 FQNEAQ (reference sequence). The chain's CDR3 is CASRPGQGAVYGYTF. In DNA form, the CDR3 reads TGTGCCAGCAGACCCGGACAGGGGGCGGTCTATGGCTACACCTTC.

This rearrangement joins TRBV27 to TRBJ1-5; 9 bases agree with TRBD1. The germline CDR1 and CDR2 sequences are MNHEY and SMNVEV (reference sequence). The CDR3 is made up of 15 amino acids. V was pared by 6 bases and J by 7 bases, with 10 bases of the junction left unmatched. CDR3 sequence: CASSPAGTGRQPQHF. CDR3 bases: TGTGCCAGCAGCCCCGCCGGGACAGGGAGGCAGCCCCAGCATTTT.

This chain uses TRBV25-1 with TRBJ1-4; 8 bases agree with TRBD1. After removal of 3 bases from V and 5 bases from J, the junction contained 8 bases not matched to a gene. Germline V gene sequence: CDR1 MGHDK, CDR2 SYGVNS. This CDR3 has 16 amino acids. CDR3 nucleotide sequence: TGTGCCAGCAGTGAGGGGGCAAGGACAGGGAATGAAAAACTGTTTTTT. This sequence encodes CASSEGARTGNEKLFF.